These T cell receptor beta chains were read from a single sample in a study of T cell changes during pregnancy in multiple sclerosis. TCRdb's table, derived via immunoSEQ multiplex PCR, lists solely in-frame clones and lacks some. The sample contains roughly 29,000 clones, more than 85% of which appear only once. Sequencing was performed on CD4+ T cells from peripheral blood mononuclear cells, taken after pregnancy. The receptors come from a female donor with multiple sclerosis, enrolled in a pregnancy study. CDR3s include the opening cysteine and the closing phenylalanine or tryptophan. D genes are given only for firm matches. Size tells how often a clone was seen (once, few, many) or the class of an expanded clone, and some rows leave it out.

V gene,clone size,D gene,CDR3 length,J gene,CDR3 DNA,CDR3 protein
TRBV5-8,.,TRBD2,15,TRBJ2-3,TGTGCCAGCAGCAAGGGACTAGCGGGGCGGGATACGCAGTATTTT,CASSKGLAGRDTQYF
TRBV9,.,.,16,TRBJ2-3,TGTGCCAGCAGCGTAGGGGGCAGCTCTAGCACAGATACGCAGTATTTT,CASSVGGSSSTDTQYF
TRBV5-8,.,TRBD1,15,TRBJ1-5,TGTGCCAGCAGCTCGGGGACAGCCATCAATCAGCCCCAGCATTTT,CASSSGTAINQPQHF
TRBV19,.,TRBD1,15,TRBJ1-5,TGTGCCAGTAGTAATGGACAGGGCAACAATCAGCCCCAGCATTTT,CASSNGQGNNQPQHF
TRBV4-3,.,.,15,TRBJ2-7,TGCGCCAGCAGCCAAGCTGTCACTGGTTCCTACGAGCAGTACTTC,CASSQAVTGSYEQYF
TRBV5-1,.,.,13,TRBJ1-2,TGCGCCAGCAGCCTCCAGGAGGGCTATGGCTACACCTTC,CASSLQEGYGYTF
TRBV4-2,.,TRBD1,14,TRBJ1-5,TGTGCCAGCAGCCTGGGACAGGCCAATCAGCCCCAGCATTTT,CASSLGQANQPQHF
TRBV11-2,.,TRBD1,15,TRBJ1-5,TGTGCCAGCAGCTTTCAACAGGGGTCTCATCAGCCCCAGCATTTT,CASSFQQGSHQPQHF
TRBV6-1,once,.,16,TRBJ1-6,TGTGCCAGCAGTGAAGTTGCGGGATTTAATAATTCACCCCTCCACTTT,CASSEVAGFNNSPLHF
TRBV19,.,.,16,TRBJ1-6,TGTGCCAGTAGTATAGATGGATCACTAAACAATTCACCCCTCCACTTT,CASSIDGSLNNSPLHF
TRBV7-9,.,TRBD2,16,TRBJ2-5,TGTGCCAGCAGCTTAGGGGCTAGCGGTTATCAAGAGACCCAGTACTTC,CASSLGASGYQETQYF
TRBV6-5,.,.,15,TRBJ1-1,TGTGCCAGCAGTTACTGGGGCTCCATGAACACTGAAGCTTTCTTT,CASSYWGSMNTEAFF
TRBV7-9,.,.,13,TRBJ1-1,TGTGCCAGCAGCAGACAGCTCCCGACTGAAGCTTTCTTT,CASSRQLPTEAFF
TRBV2,.,TRBD2,17,TRBJ2-3,TGTGCCAGCAGACGCGGGACTAGCGGGAGGGAGACAGATACGCAGTATTTT,CASRRGTSGRETDTQYF
TRBV7-6,.,TRBD1,16,TRBJ1-4,TGTGCCAGCAGCTTAGCACAGGGGGCTGCTAATGAAAAACTGTTTTTT,CASSLAQGAANEKLFF
TRBV7-2,.,.,12,TRBJ1-2,TGTGCCAGCAGCTCCTCTAGTTATGGCTACACCTTC,CASSSSSYGYTF
TRBV7-8,.,TRBD1,15,TRBJ2-5,TGTGCCAGCAGCTTTTCCACAGGGGGCGGTGAGACCCAGTACTTC,CASSFSTGGGETQYF
TRBV28,.,TRBD1,18,TRBJ2-1,TGTGCCAGCAGTTCGAATGCAGCGGGACAGGGATCCTACAATGAGCAGTTCTTC,CASSSNAAGQGSYNEQFF
TRBV18,.,.,16,TRBJ1-5,TGTGCCAGCTCACCACAACTGGCGGGGGGCAATCAGCCCCAGCATTTT,CASSPQLAGGNQPQHF
TRBV18,.,.,13,TRBJ2-7,TGTGCCAGCTCACCGAGAGCGGACTACGAGCAGTACTTC,CASSPRADYEQYF
TRBV30,.,TRBD1,11,TRBJ1-2,TGTGGACAGGGGCGGAGAAGTGGCTACACCTTC,CGQGRRSGYTF
TRBV7-2,once,TRBD1,15,TRBJ1-4,TGTGCCAGCAGCAAGACCGGGACAGAGGTTGAAAAACTGTTTTTT,CASSKTGTEVEKLFF
TRBV11-2,.,.,17,TRBJ1-2,TGTGCCAGCAGCTTAGATCCCGCGGGGAGGAGGGAATATGGCTACACCTTC,CASSLDPAGRREYGYTF
TRBV5-6,once,TRBD2,14,TRBJ2-5,TGTGCCAGCAGCTCAGCGGGAGTCGGGGGGACCCAGTACTTC,CASSSAGVGGTQYF
TRBV7-9,.,.,13,TRBJ1-2,TGTGCCAGCACCTTAGCAACAGTTCATGGCTACACCTTC,CASTLATVHGYTF
TRBV7-9,.,TRBD2,16,TRBJ2-3,TGTGCCAGCAGCGCCTGGACTAGCGGGAGGTCAGATACGCAGTATTTT,CASSAWTSGRSDTQYF
TRBV30,.,.,12,TRBJ2-2,TGTGCCTGGACCAGGGACACCGGGGAGCTGTTTTTT,CAWTRDTGELFF
TRBV5-1,.,TRBD1,14,TRBJ2-1,TGCGCCAGCAGCCGACAGGGGCAATACAATGAGCAGTTCTTC,CASSRQGQYNEQFF
TRBV7-2,.,TRBD1,15,TRBJ2-1,TGTGCCAGCAGCTTTGTTGGGACAGGTGCGCCAGGGCAGTTCTTC,CASSFVGTGAPGQFF
TRBV7-9,.,.,15,TRBJ2-3,TGTGCCAGCAGCTTAACGGGTGCAGGCACAGATACGCAGTATTTT,CASSLTGAGTDTQYF
TRBV7-2,.,.,15,TRBJ2-1,TGTGCCAGCAGCCCGTACCAACCGACAGACAATGAGCAGTTCTTC,CASSPYQPTDNEQFF
TRBV7-2,.,.,14,TRBJ2-7,TGTGCCAGCAGCTCTTTCCCCCCGGGGAGCGAGCAGTACTTC,CASSSFPPGSEQYF
TRBV7-9,.,.,14,TRBJ1-1,TGTGCCAGCAGCTTATGGGAGGGGGGCACTGAAGCTTTCTTT,CASSLWEGGTEAFF
TRBV29-1,.,TRBD1,13,TRBJ1-2,TGCAGCGTTGAATCCCAGGGGGTTTGGGGCTACACCTTC,CSVESQGVWGYTF
TRBV11-1,.,.,13,TRBJ2-1,TGTGCCAGCGGCGGCTCCATGGTGGTTGCGCAGTTCTTC,CASGGSMVVAQFF
TRBV6-5,.,TRBD1,12,TRBJ1-2,TGTGCCACAGGGACAGCCGCCTATGGCTACACCTTC,CATGTAAYGYTF
TRBV11-2,once,.,14,TRBJ2-5,TGTGCCAGCAGCTTACCTGACTCAAGAGAGACCCAGTACTTC,CASSLPDSRETQYF
TRBV5-1,.,.,16,TRBJ2-1,TGCGCCAGCAGCCCCGTGGGGGGCGGGAGCGACAATGAGCAGTTCTTC,CASSPVGGGSDNEQFF
TRBV4-2,once,.,20,TRBJ1-4,TGTGCCAGCAGCCAAGATCAGGTGGGACTCATTTCTGCAACTAATGAAAAACTGTTTTTT,CASSQDQVGLISATNEKLFF
TRBV7-2,.,.,14,TRBJ1-3,TGTGCCAGCAGCTTAGCAGGGGCTGGAAACACCATATATTTT,CASSLAGAGNTIYF
TRBV9,.,TRBD2,15,TRBJ2-7,TGTGCCAGCAGCGTGGCTAGCGGGATTGGGTACGAGCAGTACTTC,CASSVASGIGYEQYF
TRBV6-5,.,TRBD1,12,TRBJ1-2,TGTGCCAGCAGTCCCCAGGGGGATGGCTACACCTTC,CASSPQGDGYTF
TRBV11-2,once,TRBD1,19,TRBJ2-5,TGTGCCAGCAGCCGGACCGGGACAGGGAACCTCCGTGATTTATGGACCCAGTACTTC,CASSRTGTGNLRDLWTQYF